These 22 T cell receptor beta chains were all obtained from the same sample, sequenced in a study of PD-1 blockade in classical Hodgkin lymphoma. In every patient, relapse followed autologous stem cell transplantation, while exposure to brentuximab vedotin differed. Assay: immunoSEQ multiplex PCR; the TCRdb copy retains only in-frame clones and omits some. The sample yields about 50,000 clones, more than 70% seen once. Source: peripheral blood mononuclear cells (PBMCs), taken before the second cycle of nivolumab. All receptors derive from a human donor with classical Hodgkin lymphoma.

V gene TRBV7-7 combines with J gene TRBJ2-3; D may be TRBD2 (6 bases). The germline V and J ends were trimmed by 4 bases and 6 bases, with 14 bases remaining between them. The CDR3 has 14 amino acids. Germline V CDR1 and CDR2: SSHAT, FNYEAQ (reference sequence). The CDR3 loop is CASSSGLPGDTQYF. DNA for the CDR3: TGTGCCAGCAGCTCGGGACTCCCTGGGGATACGCAGTATTTT. Supplemented by reference TRBV7-7 and TRBJ2-3, the full variable domain reads GAGVSQSPRYKVTKRGQDVTLRCDPISSHATLYWYQQALGQGPEFLTYFNYEAQPDKSGLPSDRFSAERPEGSISTLTIQRTEQRDSAMYRCASSSGLPGDTQYFGPGTRLTVL.

This chain connects TRBV5-1 to TRBJ2-7, with TRBD2 identical over 7 bases. From germline, CDR1 is SGHRS and CDR2 YFSETQ. This CDR3 is 15 amino acids long. Losses at the gene ends were 0 bases for V and 3 bases for J; bases not matched to a gene: 6. CDR3 DNA sequence: TGCGCCAGCAGCTTGGATAATAGCGGGTACTACGAGCAGTACTTC. This codes for CASSLDNSGYYEQYF.

The V gene is TRBV19, the J gene TRBJ1-5, with D perhaps matching TRBD1 (5 bases). The CDR3 is made up of 13 amino acids. V lost 5 bases and J 11 bases, leaving 16 bases between the germline ends. Germline values: CDR1 LNHDA, CDR2 SQIVND (reference sequence). The CDR3: CASSEAGPIAQHF. The DNA of the CDR3 is TGTGCCAGTAGTGAGGCAGGGCCCATAGCCCAGCATTTT.

The rearrangement links TRBV5-1 to TRBJ1-6; no reliable D call. V lost 0 bases to trimming and J lost 1 base, with 14 bases between them. Germline V gene data show CDR1 as SGHRS and CDR2 as YFSETQ. The CDR3 totals 18 residues. CDR3 nucleotides: TGCGCCAGCAGCTTGGCCCCCTCGACGAAATCCTATAATTCACCCCTCCACTTT. Protein product: CASSLAPSTKSYNSPLHF.

The chain carries TRBV7-8 and TRBJ2-3; 9 bases agree with TRBD2. The CDR3 totals 15 residues. The V gene end was trimmed by 1 base and the J gene end by 5 bases; junction bases not matched to a gene: 4. Germline-derived CDR1 and CDR2 are SGHVS and FQNEAQ. CDR3 residues: CASSLVAGAVDTQYF. The CDR3 DNA reads TGTGCCAGCAGCTTAGTAGCGGGGGCAGTAGATACGCAGTATTTT.

In the case of this clone: Other DNA sequences in this sample translate to the same CDR3. V gene TRBV5-1 combines with J gene TRBJ1-1; D not certain. Trimming shortened V by 0 bases and J by 5 bases, and 8 bases separated the two germline ends. Per germline, CDR1 SGHRS and CDR2 YFSETQ. This CDR3 is built from 13 residues. The CDR3 region is CASSLVPGTEAFF. The CDR3 nucleotides read TGCGCCAGCAGCTTGGTGCCGGGGACTGAAGCTTTCTTT.

This chain links TRBV21-1 with TRBJ2-7; whether TRBD2, the table's D call, matches the DNA was not checked. TRBV21-1 is marked as a pseudogene. The CDR3 is made up of 14 amino acids. This CDR3 is CASSLSGNGIEQYF. The CDR3 coding sequence is TGTGCCAGCAGCCTGTCGGGGAACGGTATCGAGCAGTACTTC.

This rearrangement joins TRBV2 to TRBJ2-1; weak D call: TRBD2 (6 bases). CDR3 size: 15 residues. Between the trimmed V and J ends, which lost 0 bases and 6 bases, there was a span of 12 bases. CDR1 is SNHLY, CDR2 FYNNEI, per germline. The CDR3 DNA follows: TGTGCCAGCAGTGAAGCGCGGGGATGGGCCAATGAGCAGTTCTTC. Protein: CASSEARGWANEQFF.

The V and J genes are TRBV5-1 and TRBJ2-1, with 8 bases identical to TRBD1. J lost 8 bases, V lost 4 bases, and 8 bases had no gene match. The CDR3 has 14 amino acids. CDR1 SGHRS and CDR2 YFSETQ come from the germline V gene. The CDR3 DNA is TGCGCCAGCAGCCAAGACAGGGGAATCCATGAGCAGTTCTTC. Amino acid sequence: CASSQDRGIHEQFF.

This chain links TRBV19 with TRBJ2-1; the D is unclear. The CDR3 consists of 15 residues. The V end was cut by 0 bases, the J end by 4 bases, with 10 bases between. CDR1 is LNHDA and CDR2 is SQIVND in the germline V gene (reference sequence). The CDR3 DNA sequence: TGTGCCAGTAGTATAGATTCCGGCGCGTACAATGAGCAGTTCTTC. It codes for CASSIDSGAYNEQFF. The variable domain in full, with the rest retrieved from reference TRBV19 and TRBJ2-1, is DGGITQSPKYLFRKEGQNVTLSCEQNLNHDAMYWYRQDPGQGLRLIYYSQIVNDFQKGDIAEGYSVSREKKESFPLTVTSAQKNPTAFYLCASSIDSGAYNEQFFGPGTRLTVL.

The gene calls are TRBV7-9 and TRBJ1-6; 7 bases line up with TRBD1. CDR1 is SEHNR, CDR2 FQNEAQ, per germline (reference sequence). This CDR3 region has 14 residues. With 2 bases clipped from V and 5 bases from J, the junction kept 0 bases outside the gene matches. The CDR3 DNA reads TGTGCCAGCAGCTTAACAGGGGATAATTCACCCCTCCACTTT. Protein: CASSLTGDNSPLHF.

The genes are TRBV7-9 and TRBJ1-3, with 8 bases identical to TRBD1. The V gene end was trimmed by 7 bases and the J gene end by 2 bases; junction bases not matched to a gene: 4. This CDR3 region has 14 residues. CDR1 is SEHNR, CDR2 FQNEAQ, per germline (reference sequence). CDR3 nucleotide sequence: TGTGCCAGCACCCCGGACAGGGCTGGAAACACCATATATTTT. Protein sequence: CASTPDRAGNTIYF. Complete variable domain (other parts from reference TRBV7-9 and TRBJ1-3): DTGVSQNPRHKITKRGQNVTFRCDPISEHNRLYWYRQTLGQGPEFLTYFQNEAQLEKSRLLSDRFSAERPKGSFSTLEIQRTEQGDSAMYLCASTPDRAGNTIYFGEGSWLTVV.

The gene calls are TRBV4-1 and TRBJ1-6; possibly TRBD1 for D (5 bases). Between the trimmed V and J ends, which lost 1 base and 3 bases, there was a span of 10 bases. The V gene's germline CDR1 is MGHRA and CDR2 YSYEKL. The CDR3 has 16 amino acids. CDR3 DNA sequence: TGCGCCAGCAGCCAAGCGCCCAGGGACTATAATTCACCCCTCCACTTT. It translates to CASSQAPRDYNSPLHF.

The chain has TRBV18 and TRBJ2-7; 9 nucleotides agree with TRBD1. Germline lookup yields CDR1 KGHSH and CDR2 LQKENI. The CDR3 is 14 residues long. V was clipped by 2 bases and J by 3 bases; unmatched bases: 2. This CDR3 reads CASSPGTGIYEQYF. The CDR3 DNA reads as TGTGCCAGCTCACCAGGGACAGGGATCTACGAGCAGTACTTC.

The chain links TRBV11-2 to TRBJ2-2; 9 bases line up with TRBD1. V lost 1 base, J lost 5 bases, and 5 bases stayed unmatched. The germline V gene has CDR1 SGHAT and CDR2 FQNNGV. The CDR3 length is 16 residues. The CDR3 DNA is TGTGCCAGCAGCTTAGGGACAGGGGTTTTGACCGGGGAGCTGTTTTTT. Its translation is CASSLGTGVLTGELFF. The full variable domain, its missing parts supplied by reference TRBV11-2 and TRBJ2-2, is EAGVAQSPRYKIIEKRQSVAFWCNPISGHATLYWYQQILGQGPKLLIQFQNNGVVDDSQLPKDRFSAERLKGVDSTLKIQPAKLEDSAVYLCASSLGTGVLTGELFFGEGSRLTVL.

The rearrangement links TRBV5-1 to TRBJ2-5; the match to TRBD2 covers 8 bases. CDR1 and CDR2 (germline): SGHRS, YFSETQ. Trimming at V came to 0 bases and at J to 4 bases, leaving 17 bases not matched to a gene. There are 19 residues in the CDR3. The CDR3 is CASSLGASGHSLRAETQYF. In DNA, the CDR3 is TGCGCCAGCAGCTTGGGGGCTAGCGGGCACTCACTGAGGGCAGAGACCCAGTACTTC.

This clone has a single count. The V gene is TRBV7-9, the J gene TRBJ2-3, with TRBD2 matching over 8 bases. Germline CDR1 SEHNR, CDR2 FQNEAQ (reference sequence). This CDR3 spans 15 amino acids. The V gene end was trimmed by 5 bases and the J gene end by 0 bases; junction bases not matched to a gene: 4. The CDR3 loop is CASSPSGGSTDTQYF. CDR3 coding DNA: TGTGCCAGCAGCCCGAGCGGGGGTAGCACAGATACGCAGTATTTT.

The chain couples TRBV27 to TRBJ1-2, with D possibly TRBD1 on 5 matching bases. The length of the CDR3 is 16 residues. The germline gives CDR1 MNHEY, CDR2 SMNVEV (reference sequence). V was cut by 5 bases and J by 6 bases, with 22 bases left in between. The CDR3 DNA follows: TGTGCCAGCAGTCCCTCCATAAGTGGGGGGGGGAATGGCTACACCTTC. Its protein is CASSPSISGGGNGYTF.

This clone was seen only once. The chain carries TRBV6-5 and TRBJ2-1; TRBD2 might be the D (5 bases). Trimming left V 4 bases short and J 7 bases short, with 17 bases between. CDR1 and CDR2 from the germline V gene are MNHEY and SVGAGI. The CDR3 contains 15 residues. The DNA of the CDR3 is TGTGCCAGCAGTTCACGGGGTGGACGGTTAAATGAGCAGTTCTTC. Protein: CASSSRGGRLNEQFF.

This chain uses TRBV11-2 with TRBJ2-7, with D possibly TRBD1 on 7 matching bases. V was pared by 5 bases and J by 6 bases, with 17 bases between. Per the germline V gene, CDR1 is SGHAT and CDR2 is FQNNGV. This CDR3 is 14 amino acids long. CDR3 sequence reads: CASSPDREDSEQYF. The DNA of the CDR3 is TGTGCCAGCAGCCCCGACAGGGAGGATAGCGAGCAGTACTTC.

CDR3 DNA: TGTGCCAGCAGCGCCCAACCTGGGAATCAGCCCCAGCATTTT. This codes for CASSAQPGNQPQHF. The chain employs TRBV9 and TRBJ1-5; D is undetermined. The length of the CDR3 is 14 residues. Germline CDR1 is SGDLS and CDR2 is YYNGEE. Trimming stripped 3 bases from V and 4 bases from J, with 11 bases between.

The chain combines TRBV9 with TRBJ2-3; D unresolved. CDR3 size: 12 residues. Germline values: CDR1 SGDLS, CDR2 YYNGEE. Trimming left V 1 base short and J 3 bases short, with 3 bases between. This chain's CDR3 is CASSVRTDTQYF. CDR3 bases: TGTGCCAGCAGCGTAAGAACAGATACGCAGTATTTT.